This passage covers 17 T cell receptor beta chains from one sample sequenced in a study of OX40 agonist ivuxolimab in advanced cancers. Here immunoSEQ multiplex PCR was the method, and the copy in TCRdb shows in-frame clones only, minus some. This sample has some 130,000 clones; about 92% occur once, and the top ten carry approximately 0.99%. Material: CD4+ or CD8+ T cells sorted from blood, obtained in a trial of the OX40 agonist ivuxolimab. These receptor sequences come from an adult with an advanced solid tumor such as melanoma, head and neck, liver or kidney cancer.

The chain uses TRBV2 and TRBJ2-2; D not resolved. The V and J ends lost 3 bases and 2 bases respectively, with 7 bases between them. Germline CDR1 is SNHLY and CDR2 is FYNNEI. This CDR3 spans 14 amino acids. As DNA, the CDR3 is TGTGCCAGCAGTGACCGGCAAAACACCGGGGAGCTGTTTTTT. Protein sequence: CASSDRQNTGELFF.

The rearrangement links TRBV7-2 to TRBJ2-4, with 10 bases lining up with TRBD1. CDR3 size: 13 residues. Germline V gives CDR1 SGHTA, CDR2 FQGNSA. V dropped 4 bases and J dropped 15; count of bases not matched to a gene: 9. The CDR3, as DNA: TGTGCCAGCAGCTCCTCAGGGACAGGGGTCCGGTACTTC. It yields the protein CASSSSGTGVRYF.

The V call is TRBV14, the J call TRBJ2-3; D is ambiguous. Germline assignment: CDR1 SGHDN and CDR2 FVKESK. V was clipped by 0 bases and J by 1 base, with 5 bases between them. The length of the CDR3 is 14 residues. This CDR3 reads CASSQDTGTDTQYF. As DNA, the CDR3 is TGTGCCAGCAGCCAAGATACGGGCACAGATACGCAGTATTTT. Combining the CDR3 with reference TRBV14 and TRBJ2-3 gives the whole variable domain EAGVTQFPSHSVIEKGQTVTLRCDPISGHDNLYWYRRVMGKEIKFLLHFVKESKQDESGMPNNRFLAERTGGTYSTLKVQPAELEDSGVYFCASSQDTGTDTQYFGPGTRLTVL.

The V gene is TRBV27, the J gene TRBJ1-2; 8 nucleotides line up with TRBD1. The CDR3 consists of 15 residues. CDR1 is MNHEY and CDR2 is SMNVEV in the germline V gene (reference sequence). The V segment lost 0 bases and the J segment 5 bases; nucleotides outside the gene matches: 5. CDR3 sequence reads: CASSLSSGGRYGYTF. CDR3 bases: TGTGCCAGCAGTTTATCCTCAGGGGGCAGGTATGGCTACACCTTC.

The J gene is TRBJ2-7, the V gene TRBV7-8; D could derive from TRBD1 or TRBD2 (6 bases each). Trimming took 5 bases from V and 4 from J, leaving 27 bases between them. The CDR3 totals 18 residues. Germline V gives CDR1 SGHVS, CDR2 FQNEAQ. CDR3: CASSPAGLKGGRTYEQYF. Here the CDR3 DNA reads TGTGCCAGCAGCCCCGCGGGGCTGAAGGGGGGTAGGACATACGAGCAGTACTTC.

V gene TRBV5-4 combines with J gene TRBJ2-7, with a weak D call TRBD2 (5 bases). The CDR3 is 15 amino acids. CDR1 SGHNT and CDR2 YYREEE come from the germline V gene (reference sequence). Trimming took off 0 bases at V and 1 base at J, with 11 bases between the two ends. The CDR3: CASSLAFRGSYEQYF. The CDR3, as DNA: TGTGCCAGCAGCTTGGCATTTCGAGGGTCCTACGAGCAGTACTTC.

The genes are TRBV27 and TRBJ1-2; D is possibly TRBD1 (5 bases). V lost 4 bases and J 8 bases, leaving 20 bases between the germline ends. This CDR3 is built from 15 residues. Germline loops: CDR1 MNHEY, CDR2 SMNVEV (reference sequence). The CDR3 spells CASSYGGGTRGGYTF. DNA for the CDR3: TGTGCCAGCAGTTACGGGGGAGGGACGAGGGGAGGCTACACCTTC.

This chain links TRBV19 with TRBJ2-4, with D possibly matching TRBD1 (6 bases). The CDR3 spans 19 residues. V lost 3 bases to trimming and J lost 0 bases, with 21 bases between them. CDR1 is LNHDA, CDR2 SQIVND, per germline (reference sequence). CDR3 nucleotide sequence: TGTGCCAGTAGTATGGGGCCCCTACGGACAGTTTTAGCCAAAAACATTCAGTACTTC. Its translation: CASSMGPLRTVLAKNIQYF. Filled out from reference TRBV19 and TRBJ2-4, the complete variable domain reads DGGITQSPKYLFRKEGQNVTLSCEQNLNHDAMYWYRQDPGQGLRLIYYSQIVNDFQKGDIAEGYSVSREKKESFPLTVTSAQKNPTAFYLCASSMGPLRTVLAKNIQYFGAGTRLSVL.

A word on this clone: An end of the junction does not agree with germline; a read error may underlie this. This chain links TRBV10-3 with TRBJ1-2; 8 bases line up with TRBD1. Germline V gene lookup returns CDR1 ENHRY and CDR2 SYGVKD. The CDR3 runs 16 residues. CDR3 DNA: TGTGCCAGCAGTTACGGTGCAGGGGGCGCGGATTATGGCTACACCTTC. Residues: CASSYGAGGADYGYTF.

The rearrangement uses TRBV7-2 and TRBJ1-1, with D possibly being TRBD1 (5 bases). The CDR3 has 14 amino acids. Between the trimmed V and J ends, which lost 5 bases and 0 bases, there was a span of 10 bases. From germline, CDR1 is SGHTA and CDR2 FQGNSA. The chain's CDR3 is CASSPRQMNTEAFF. CDR3 sequence (DNA): TGTGCCAGCAGCCCCCGACAGATGAACACTGAAGCTTTCTTT.

J is TRBJ2-6 and V is TRBV18, with D perhaps matching TRBD1 (6 bases). V was clipped by 6 bases and J by 3 bases, with 12 bases between them. This CDR3 spans 15 amino acids. CDR1 is KGHSH, CDR2 LQKENI, per germline. The CDR3 reads CASSLDRLGANVLTF. The CDR3 DNA reads TGTGCCAGCTCGCTTGACAGGCTTGGGGCCAACGTCCTGACTTTC. Full variable domain (outside the CDR3, taken from reference TRBV18 and TRBJ2-6): NAGVMQNPRHLVRRRGQEARLRCSPMKGHSHVYWYRQLPEEGLKFMVYLQKENIIDESGMPKERFSAEFPKEGPSILRIQQVVRGDSAAYFCASSLDRLGANVLTFGAGSRLTVL.

The V gene is TRBV5-1, the J gene TRBJ2-7; 11 bases fit TRBD1. The CDR3 totals 14 residues. J was trimmed by 5 bases and V by 4 bases; bases with no gene match: 5. Germline CDR1 SGHRS, CDR2 YFSETQ. The CDR3 DNA sequence: TGCGCCAGCAGCAGGTGGACAGGGGGCGACGAGCAGTACTTC. Protein product: CASSRWTGGDEQYF.

The chain is built from TRBV9 and TRBJ2-3; D is undetermined. Germline V lookup: CDR1 SGDLS, CDR2 YYNGEE. The V end was cut by 4 bases, the J end by 11 bases, with 14 bases between. This CDR3 comprises 12 residues. CDR3 sequence: CASSPQWGGQYF. Here the CDR3 DNA reads TGTGCCAGCAGCCCTCAGTGGGGTGGGCAGTATTTT.

The V gene is TRBV7-2, the J gene TRBJ1-3; D call uncertain. The V gene lost 4 bases and the J gene lost 0 bases, with 7 bases spanning the gap. This CDR3 has 14 amino acids. CDR1 is SGHTA, CDR2 FQGNSA, per germline. CDR3: CASSSSLSGNTIYF. CDR3 coding DNA: TGTGCCAGCAGCTCCAGTCTCTCTGGAAACACCATATATTTT.

The V and J genes are TRBV7-9 and TRBJ1-2; D not resolved. CDR1 and CDR2 from the germline V gene are SEHNR and FQNEAQ (reference sequence). This CDR3 has 14 amino acids. Trimming took 1 base from V and 2 from J, leaving 8 bases between them. The CDR3 region has the DNA TGTGCCAGCAGCTTAGAGGCGGTGAACTATGGCTACACCTTC. Protein sequence: CASSLEAVNYGYTF.

The gene calls are TRBV9 and TRBJ1-1; possible D gene TRBD1, 5 bases. V lost 0 bases, J lost 1 base, and 10 bases lay in between. This CDR3 is built from 15 residues. Per germline, CDR1 SGDLS and CDR2 YYNGEE. CDR3 nucleotide sequence: TGTGCCAGCAGCGTAGAAGGCAGGGAGAACACTGAAGCTTTCTTT. Its protein product is CASSVEGRENTEAFF.

The chain links TRBV15 to TRBJ1-5; no definite D call. V was pared by 1 base and J by 6 bases, with 10 bases between. Germline CDR1 is LNHNV and CDR2 is YYDKDF (reference sequence). The CDR3 runs to 14 residues. In nucleotides, the CDR3 is TGTGCCACCAGCAGAGGCCCTTGGGGTCAGCCCCAGCATTTT. Protein product: CATSRGPWGQPQHF.